A single T cell receptor beta chain is shown here with its context. Its antigen is as yet unknown. These data come from a study of T cells after yellow fever vaccination. Study results and caveats: Post-booster reappearance was seen for most primary-vaccination clones (roughly 96% CD4, around 88% CD8).

Unmatched junction bases numbered 7, after V lost 2 bases and J lost 9 bases. Germline values: CDR1 SQVTM, CDR2 ANQGSEA. The CDR3 length is 13 residues. TCRdb redid the calling of the 5' RACE reads with MiXCR, one entry per CDR3 protein. The sample holds 510,000 or so distinct CDR3 sequences, 15% to 20% seen once. The chain recombines TRBV29-1 with TRBJ2-7, with TRBD2 identical over 10 bases. The source is a man in his thirties or forties who received the YFV17D yellow fever vaccine. The material sequenced was PBMCs, taken 15 days after the yellow fever booster vaccination. The CDR3 bases are TGCAGCGTTGAAAGGCTAGCGGGGGCCGGGCAGTACTTC. This codes for CSVERLAGAGQYF.